The rows below give T cell receptor beta chains drawn from one sample of a study of patients and donors after allogeneic stem cell transplantation. One entry per CDR3 protein, called by TCRdb with MiXCR from the RT-PCR reads. The top ten clones hold just under 50% of a sample with about 23,000 distinct CDR3 sequences, under 30% of them seen once. Source material: blood, either unsorted or a sorted T cell fraction (not recorded which). All receptors derive from a human donor who was either an allogeneic HSCT recipient or a stem cell or donor lymphocyte infusion donor (not recorded which). It is not recorded whose cells these are; they may come from a transplant donor. Both conserved end residues are trimmed from each CDR3.

v_call: TRBV7-3; j_call: TRBJ2-5; cdr3_aa: ASSPNGGRQETQY
v_call: TRBV2; j_call: TRBJ1-2; cdr3_aa: ASSENSGYT
v_call: TRBV28; j_call: TRBJ1-5; cdr3_aa: ASTWGGGPQH
v_call: TRBV29-1; j_call: TRBJ2-5; cdr3_aa: SVERGAETQY
v_call: TRBV7-9; j_call: TRBJ1-1; cdr3_aa: ASSYDRVRRYTEAF
v_call: TRBV10-3; j_call: TRBJ1-2; cdr3_aa: AIRGTGGNYGYT
v_call: TRBV7-6; j_call: TRBJ2-5; cdr3_aa: ASSPQTGTLETQY
v_call: TRBV12-3/TRBV12-4; j_call: TRBJ2-5; cdr3_aa: ASSLTKMGTQY
v_call: TRBV24-1; j_call: TRBJ2-5; cdr3_aa: ATSDLTVPETQY
v_call: TRBV29-1; j_call: TRBJ1-2; cdr3_aa: SVPTGTHYGYT
v_call: TRBV20-1; j_call: TRBJ1-1; cdr3_aa: SAMTGNTEAF
v_call: TRBV7-3; j_call: TRBJ2-1; cdr3_aa: ASSLQGNNEQF
v_call: TRBV18; j_call: TRBJ1-1; cdr3_aa: ASSPKMAGSNTEAF
v_call: TRBV7-2; j_call: TRBJ2-3; cdr3_aa: ASSLLATSGGTTDTQY
v_call: TRBV7-2; j_call: TRBJ1-2; cdr3_aa: ASSFGQGNYGYT